These 32 T cell receptor beta chains were sequenced from one sample in a study of blood T cell repertoires in COVID-19. Repertoires were generated with immunoSEQ multiplex PCR, while TCRdb's copy carries only in-frame clones and drops some. The sample gives tens of thousands of clones, about 79% of which show up once; under 9% is in the top ten. Sequencing was done on a sample of peripheral blood. The receptors come from a human donor in a cohort sampled during active COVID-19.

The rearrangement links TRBV6-2 or TRBV6-3 to TRBJ2-1; perhaps TRBD2 as D (5 bases). CDR1 MNHEY and CDR2 SVGEGT come from the germline V gene. This CDR3 has 12 residues. The V gene lost 5 bases and the J gene lost 12 bases, with 14 bases spanning the gap. The CDR3 DNA reads TGTGCCAGCAGTCCCCAGGTACGGGGGCAGTTCTTC. It specifies CASSPQVRGQFF.

The rearrangement links TRBV24-1 to TRBJ2-5; tentatively, D is TRBD2 (7 bases). Looked up from germline, CDR1 is KGHDR and CDR2 is SFDVKD. V was trimmed by 3 bases and J by 5 bases, leaving 12 bases between them. This CDR3 has 14 residues. The DNA for the CDR3 is TGTGCCACCAGTGATGGGGGGGGGCAGGAGACCCAGTACTTC. The encoded protein is CATSDGGGQETQYF.

The chain employs TRBV18 and TRBJ1-5; TRBD1 matches 8 bases. Trimming removed 3 bases from V and 6 bases from J; junction bases left unmatched: 7. CDR1 and CDR2 from the germline V gene are KGHSH and LQKENI. The CDR3 is 15 residues long. The DNA of the CDR3 is TGTGCCAGCTCACCGCAGGGGGCGCGGGTTCAGCCCCAGCATTTT. Amino acids: CASSPQGARVQPQHF.

Only one count was recorded for this clone. V is TRBV4-1 and J is TRBJ2-5; maybe TRBD1 (6 bases). CDR1 is MGHRA, CDR2 YSYEKL, per germline. The CDR3 has 16 amino acids. V lost 0 bases, J lost 5 bases, and 16 bases lay in between. The CDR3 region is CASSQEGQVRGETQYF. In nucleotides, the CDR3 is TGCGCCAGCAGCCAAGAAGGGCAAGTAAGGGGGGAGACCCAGTACTTC.

The rearrangement links TRBV2 to TRBJ1-1, with D possibly TRBD1 on 5 matching bases. The V gene lost 7 bases and the J gene lost 6 bases, with 18 bases spanning the gap. The CDR3 is 14 residues long. Germline V gene sequence: CDR1 SNHLY, CDR2 FYNNEI. The CDR3, as DNA: TGTGCCAGCACAGAACGGGGGTTGTCACCTGAAGCTTTCTTT. It codes for CASTERGLSPEAFF.

V usage is TRBV30 and J usage is TRBJ1-5; D might be TRBD1 (6 bases). The V end lost 5 bases, the J end lost 2 bases, and 16 bases lay between the germline ends. The length of the CDR3 is 15 residues. Germline V gene lookup returns CDR1 GTSNPN and CDR2 SVGIG (reference sequence). DNA for the CDR3: TGTGCCTGGGATCGGGGGGGGCAAGGCAATCAGCCCCAGCATTTT. This translates into CAWDRGGQGNQPQHF.

The rearrangement uses TRBV19 and TRBJ2-1; unclear D gene. CDR3 length: 12 residues. Germline V lookup: CDR1 LNHDA, CDR2 SQIVND (reference sequence). Trimming removed 6 bases from V and 7 bases from J, with 10 bases in between. The CDR3: CASRSFLNEQFF. Written as DNA, the CDR3 is TGTGCCAGTAGGTCCTTTTTGAATGAGCAGTTCTTC. Filled out from reference TRBV19 and TRBJ2-1, the complete variable domain reads DGGITQSPKYLFRKEGQNVTLSCEQNLNHDAMYWYRQDPGQGLRLIYYSQIVNDFQKGDIAEGYSVSREKKESFPLTVTSAQKNPTAFYLCASRSFLNEQFFGPGTRLTVL.

The CDR3 loop is CAISASGRNEQYF. For the CDR3, the DNA is TGTGCCATCAGTGCTAGCGGGAGAAACGAGCAGTACTTC. V and J are TRBV10-3 and TRBJ2-7; TRBD2 aligns across 10 bases. The CDR3 length is 13 residues. Germline V gene data show CDR1 as ENHRY and CDR2 as SYGVKD. J lost 5 bases, V lost 4 bases, and 2 bases had no gene match.

This chain connects TRBV2 to TRBJ1-4; the match to TRBD1 covers 7 bases. Trimming took 6 bases from V and 6 from J; bases not matched to a gene: 4. This CDR3 has 13 amino acids. In germline, CDR1 is SNHLY, CDR2 FYNNEI. This CDR3 reads CASSYDRDEKLFF. Here the CDR3 DNA reads TGTGCCAGCAGCTACGACAGGGATGAAAAACTGTTTTTT. Drawing the rest from reference TRBV2 and TRBJ1-4, the complete variable domain is EPEVTQTPSHQVTQMGQEVILRCVPISNHLYFYWYRQILGQKVEFLVSFYNNEISEKSEIFDDQFSVERPDGSNFTLKIRSTKLEDSAMYFCASSYDRDEKLFFGSGTQLSVL.

This clone occurred once. J is TRBJ2-5 and V is TRBV28; 7 bases are a match to TRBD2. The V gene end was trimmed by 3 bases and the J gene end by 5 bases; junction bases not matched to a gene: 9. Germline V CDR1 and CDR2: MDHEN, SYDVKM. The CDR3 spans 15 residues. CDR3: CASSFRGGSGETQYF. The CDR3, as DNA: TGTGCCAGCAGTTTTCGCGGCGGGAGCGGGGAGACCCAGTACTTC.

V is TRBV5-1 and J is TRBJ1-1, with D possibly being TRBD1 (6 bases). The CDR3 extends over 14 amino acids. V was trimmed by 3 bases and J by 1 base, leaving 10 bases between them. The germline V gene encodes CDR1 SGHRS and CDR2 YFSETQ. Here the CDR3 DNA reads TGCGCCAGCAGCTCACAGGGCTCGAACACTGAAGCTTTCTTT. This translates into CASSSQGSNTEAFF.

This sequence joins TRBV7-3 and TRBJ2-1; 10 bases fit TRBD2. CDR1 is SGHTA and CDR2 is FQGTGA in the germline V gene. Germline trimming cut 1 base from V and 5 bases from J; bases unmatched to any gene: 2. The CDR3 is 15 amino acids. The CDR3 sequence: CASSLNSGRNNEQFF. The CDR3 nucleotides are TGTGCCAGCAGCTTAAATAGCGGGAGGAACAATGAGCAGTTCTTC.

This clone was recorded many times. This chain links TRBV7-8 with TRBJ1-4, with D perhaps TRBD1 (5 bases). This CDR3 spans 15 amino acids. The V gene's germline CDR1 is SGHVS and CDR2 FQNEAQ. Trimming stripped 2 bases from V and 4 bases from J, with 11 bases between. CDR3 bases: TGTGCCAGCAGCTTAAGGCCAGGGTATAATGAAAAACTGTTTTTT. Translation: CASSLRPGYNEKLFF.

CDR3 amino acids: CASSPGAALYEQYF. The CDR3 DNA reads as TGTGCCAGCAGCCCGGGAGCAGCCCTCTACGAGCAGTACTTC. The chain is built from TRBV5-6 and TRBJ2-7, with D perhaps matching TRBD2 (6 bases). This CDR3 has 14 residues. Germline-derived CDR1 and CDR2 are SGHDT and YYEEEE. Between the trimmed V and J ends, which lost 4 bases and 3 bases, there was a span of 14 bases.

The rearrangement joins TRBV6-5 to TRBJ2-3; D is uncertain. CDR1 MNHEY and CDR2 SVGAGI come from the germline V gene. The CDR3 totals 14 residues. The V end lost 6 bases, the J end lost 4 bases, and 14 bases lay between the germline ends. CDR3 sequence reads: CASSQLSAPDTQYF. The CDR3 DNA reads TGTGCCAGCAGCCAGTTAAGCGCCCCAGATACGCAGTATTTT.

V usage is TRBV5-1 and J usage is TRBJ1-2; D unclear. V gave up 0 bases and J gave up 2 bases, with 8 bases separating them. This CDR3 contains 14 residues. Germline assignment: CDR1 SGHRS and CDR2 YFSETQ. In DNA, the CDR3 is TGCGCCAGCAGCTTGGTATCGAGAAACTATGGCTACACCTTC. This codes for CASSLVSRNYGYTF.

J is TRBJ1-2 and V is TRBV7-9; 9 nucleotides match TRBD1. The CDR3 is made up of 15 amino acids. Germline V lookup: CDR1 SEHNR, CDR2 FQNEAQ (reference sequence). Trimming took 4 bases from V and 3 from J; bases not matched to a gene: 6. This chain's CDR3 is CASSYHRGPDYGYTF. DNA for the CDR3: TGTGCCAGCAGCTACCACAGGGGGCCGGACTATGGCTACACCTTC.

This clone occurred a few times. The rearrangement uses TRBV10-3 and TRBJ2-1; the match to TRBD1 covers 11 bases. Germline V gives CDR1 ENHRY, CDR2 SYGVKD. The CDR3 totals 15 residues. Unmatched junction bases numbered 11, after V lost 7 bases and J lost 9 bases. In DNA form, the CDR3 reads TGTGCCATCATCAAAGAAGGGACAGGGGGGTCTGAGCAGTTCTTC. Residues: CAIIKEGTGGSEQFF.

The chain employs TRBV6-2 or TRBV6-3 and TRBJ2-2; the match to TRBD2 covers 11 bases. J lost 5 bases, V lost 4 bases, and 0 bases had no gene match. CDR3 length equals 14 residues. In germline, CDR1 is MNHEY, CDR2 SVGEGT. The CDR3 protein is CASSLAGGTGELFF. The CDR3 nucleotides read TGTGCCAGCAGTTTAGCGGGAGGGACCGGGGAGCTGTTTTTT.

The chain couples TRBV5-6 to TRBJ1-6, with unresolved D. The V gene's germline CDR1 is SGHDT and CDR2 YYEEEE. The germline V and J ends were trimmed by 1 base and 5 bases, with 7 bases remaining between them. This CDR3 contains 14 residues. The CDR3 region is CASSLTEDNSPLHF. CDR3 bases: TGTGCCAGCAGCTTGACGGAGGATAATTCACCCCTCCACTTT.

The chain is built from TRBV3-1 (or the pseudogene TRBV3-2) and TRBJ2-7; D unclear. The CDR3 extends over 11 amino acids. Germline CDR1 is LGHDT and CDR2 is YNNKEL (reference sequence). Trimming removed 3 bases at V and 3 bases at J, with 3 bases between. The CDR3 reads CASSHRYEQYF. DNA for the CDR3: TGTGCCAGCAGCCACCGCTACGAGCAGTACTTC.

Concerning this clone itself: In the same sample, other DNA sequences code for this CDR3. V is TRBV7-9 and J is TRBJ2-7; TRBD1 might be the D (5 bases). The germline V gene encodes CDR1 SEHNR and CDR2 FQNEAQ (reference sequence). This CDR3 is 13 amino acids long. The V gene lost 3 bases and the J gene lost 1 base, with 7 bases spanning the gap. CDR3 nucleotide sequence: TGTGCCAGCAGCTTCGACAGATCCTACGAGCAGTACTTC. Translating gives CASSFDRSYEQYF.

The rearrangement uses TRBV27 and TRBJ1-1; TRBD1 is a possible D gene (5 bases). V was clipped by 2 bases and J by 1 base, with 5 bases between them. This CDR3 spans 13 amino acids. Per the germline V gene, CDR1 is MNHEY and CDR2 is SMNVEV (reference sequence). CDR3 in DNA: TGTGCCAGCAGTTTACAGGGGAACACTGAAGCTTTCTTT. Translated, it gives CASSLQGNTEAFF.

The gene calls are TRBV5-1 and TRBJ1-1; no definite D call. Trimming shortened V by 4 bases and J by 1 base, and 14 bases separated the two germline ends. Germline V gives CDR1 SGHRS, CDR2 YFSETQ. This CDR3 spans 15 amino acids. This chain's CDR3 is CASSAFFTSNTEAFF. CDR3 in DNA: TGCGCCAGCAGCGCGTTTTTCACGTCGAACACTGAAGCTTTCTTT.

This chain connects TRBV28 to TRBJ2-3; tentatively, D is TRBD1 (6 bases). Germline V gene lookup returns CDR1 MDHEN and CDR2 SYDVKM. The CDR3 is 16 amino acids. V gave up 2 bases and J gave up 2 bases, with 14 bases separating them. CDR3: CASSLRGIDPTDTQYF. The CDR3 DNA follows: TGTGCCAGCAGTTTAAGGGGGATAGATCCCACAGATACGCAGTATTTT.

This clone was counted a single time. The chain couples TRBV11-2 to TRBJ2-2; a possible D gene is TRBD1 (5 bases). Germline CDR1 and CDR2: SGHAT and FQNNGV. Trimming left V 0 bases short and J 5 bases short, with 7 bases between. The CDR3 is 14 residues long. CDR3 sequence: CASSLDRGTGELFF. In DNA form, the CDR3 reads TGTGCCAGCAGCTTAGATAGGGGAACCGGGGAGCTGTTTTTT.

Only a few counts were recorded for this clone. This sequence joins TRBV7-3 and TRBJ2-2; the match to TRBD1 covers 8 bases. J lost 1 base, V lost 3 bases, and 4 bases had no gene match. CDR3 length: 16 residues. Germline assignment: CDR1 SGHTA and CDR2 FQGTGA. In nucleotides, the CDR3 is TGTGCCAGCAGCTTGTACGGGACAGGGAACACCGGGGAGCTGTTTTTT. Translation: CASSLYGTGNTGELFF.

This clone was found a few times. The chain carries TRBV5-4 and TRBJ2-5; the match to TRBD1 covers 9 bases. The CDR3 is 14 residues long. Germline CDR1 reads SGHNT; CDR2 reads YYREEE (reference sequence). The V segment lost 3 bases and the J segment 5 bases; nucleotides outside the gene matches: 5. The DNA of the CDR3 is TGTGCCAGCAGCTCCCCTGGACAGGGGGAGACCCAGTACTTC. Its protein is CASSSPGQGETQYF.

The chain uses TRBV18 and TRBJ2-1; 11 nucleotides match TRBD2. The V segment lost 3 bases and the J segment 5 bases; nucleotides outside the gene matches: 9. Germline V CDR1 and CDR2: KGHSH, LQKENI. The CDR3 loop spans 17 amino acids. CDR3 residues: CASSPFSGRAFDNEQFF. Written as DNA, the CDR3 is TGTGCCAGCTCACCCTTTAGCGGGAGGGCCTTTGACAATGAGCAGTTCTTC.

V and J are TRBV3-1 (or the pseudogene TRBV3-2) and TRBJ2-5, with TRBD2 matching 7 bases. The V gene's germline CDR1 is LGHDT and CDR2 YNNKEL (reference sequence). The CDR3 has 16 residues. The ends lost 5 bases at V and 5 bases at J; junction bases unmatched: 14. CDR3 sequence reads: CASSERRGGRRETQYF. CDR3 sequence (DNA): TGTGCCAGCAGCGAGAGGAGGGGCGGGAGACGGGAGACCCAGTACTTC.

CDR3 sequence: CASSQDTFRGSGANVLTF. The CDR3 nucleotides are TGCGCCAGCAGCCAAGATACCTTCCGAGGGTCTGGGGCCAACGTCCTGACTTTC. This chain connects TRBV4-1 to TRBJ2-6, with TRBD2 as a possible D gene (5 bases). Germline CDR1 is MGHRA and CDR2 is YSYEKL. V lost 0 bases to trimming and J lost 1 base, with 13 bases between them. The CDR3 loop spans 18 amino acids.

The V call is TRBV20-1, the J call TRBJ2-4, with D perhaps TRBD1 (5 bases). The CDR3 contains 13 residues. Germline V gives CDR1 DFQATT, CDR2 SNEGSKA (reference sequence). Trimming cost V 3 bases and J 8 bases, with 14 bases left between them. The DNA of the CDR3 is TGCAGTGCTAGTCTTAGGGGTGGGGACATTCAGTACTTC. As protein: CSASLRGGDIQYF.